These T cell receptor beta chains were read from a single sample in a study of blood T cell repertoires in COVID-19. The protocol was immunoSEQ multiplex PCR, while the TCRdb copy is restricted to in-frame clones and leaves out a portion. This table holds 250,000 to 300,000 clones, 81% found once. The sample consisted of peripheral blood. These receptors were taken from a woman aged 55-69 years with active or convalescent COVID-19. CDR3s include the opening cysteine and the closing phenylalanine or tryptophan. D genes are given only for firm matches. Rows may omit the clone size; those that give it use once, few, many or a size class.

v_gene	abundance	len	d_gene	j_gene	CDR3aa	CDR3nt
TRBV6-1	-	15	-	TRBJ1-2	CASSEERAGWYGYTF	TGTGCCAGCAGTGAAGAAAGGGCAGGGTGGTATGGCTACACCTTC
TRBV13	once	12	-	TRBJ2-7	CASSTSVYEQYF	TGTGCCAGCAGCACTTCTGTCTACGAGCAGTACTTC
TRBV12-5	-	13	-	TRBJ1-6	CASGIEQGSPLHF	TGTGCTAGTGGTATCGAACAGGGTTCACCCCTCCACTTT
TRBV2	-	14	TRBD1	TRBJ1-4	CASREDRPGEKLFF	TGTGCCAGCAGGGAGGACAGGCCAGGGGAAAAACTGTTTTTT
TRBV12-3/TRBV12-4	-	13	TRBD2	TRBJ2-1	CASVLAGGNEQFF	TGTGCCAGCGTTCTAGCGGGGGGCAATGAGCAGTTCTTC
TRBV5-1	-	15	-	TRBJ1-6	CASSSSGLTNSPLHF	TGCGCCAGCAGCTCCTCAGGGCTGACGAATTCACCCCTCCACTTT
TRBV27	-	14	-	TRBJ1-2	CASSLSHRNYGYTF	TGTGCCAGCAGTTTATCCCACAGGAACTATGGCTACACCTTC
TRBV19	many	14	TRBD1	TRBJ1-2	CASSPTGGAKSYTF	TGTGCCAGTAGCCCGACAGGGGGCGCGAAAAGCTACACCTTC
TRBV10-1	-	14	TRBD2	TRBJ2-1	CASSARRGWNEQFF	TGCGCCAGCAGCGCCCGGCGGGGGTGGAATGAGCAGTTCTTC
TRBV19	-	14	-	TRBJ1-1	CASTHLGRDTEAFF	TGTGCCAGTACTCATCTAGGGAGGGACACTGAAGCTTTCTTT
TRBV9	-	14	-	TRBJ1-5	CASSVAGNNQPQHF	TGTGCCAGCAGCGTCGCAGGGAACAATCAGCCCCAGCATTTT
TRBV28	-	15	TRBD1	TRBJ1-6	CASSFPTGGNSPLHF	TGTGCCAGCAGTTTCCCCACAGGGGGCAATTCACCCCTCCACTTT
TRBV19	-	13	TRBD1	TRBJ2-5	CASQDRGGETQYF	TGTGCCAGCCAGGACAGGGGGGGGGAGACCCAGTACTTC
TRBV19	-	14	-	TRBJ2-1	CASISWGRDNEQFF	TGTGCCAGTATTTCGTGGGGCAGAGACAATGAGCAGTTCTTC
TRBV13	-	14	TRBD2	TRBJ2-3	CASSFGLGTDTQYF	TGTGCCAGCAGCTTCGGACTAGGCACAGATACGCAGTATTTT
TRBV19	-	12	-	TRBJ1-1	CATLRGNTEAFF	TGTGCCACCCTAAGGGGGAACACTGAAGCTTTCTTT
TRBV6-2/TRBV6-3	-	17	TRBD2	TRBJ2-1	CASSPPSGGAYYNEQFF	TGTGCCAGCAGTCCCCCTAGCGGGGGGGCCTACTACAATGAGCAGTTCTTC
TRBV10-3	-	14	-	TRBJ1-6	CAISDGAYNSPLHF	TGTGCCATCAGTGACGGGGCCTATAATTCACCCCTCCACTTT
TRBV10-3	-	15	TRBD2	TRBJ2-5	CAISDGGGNQETQYF	TGTGCCATCAGTGACGGCGGGGGGAACCAAGAGACCCAGTACTTC
TRBV27	-	15	-	TRBJ2-3	CASSLSFKLVDTQYF	TGTGCCAGCAGTTTATCTTTCAAACTAGTTGATACGCAGTATTTT
TRBV12-5	once	12	-	TRBJ2-5	CASGRDQETQYF	TGTGCTAGTGGGAGGGACCAAGAGACCCAGTACTTC
TRBV2	-	12	-	TRBJ2-5	CASSERGETQYF	TGTGCCAGCAGTGAACGGGGTGAGACCCAGTACTTC